This T cell receptor beta chain derives from a study of T cell changes during pregnancy in multiple sclerosis. The CDR3 sequence is 15 residues long. The V and J ends lost 5 bases and 8 bases, in that order; junction bases with no gene match: 8. CDR1 is SSHAT and CDR2 is FNYEAQ in the germline V gene (reference sequence). This table comes from immunoSEQ multiplex PCR, and its TCRdb copy is limited to in-frame clones, with some not included. Seen here are 79,000 or so clones, around 85% observed once, and the top ten hold approximately 3.3%. This sample comprised peripheral blood, obtained before pregnancy. The source is a female donor with multiple sclerosis, enrolled in a pregnancy study. This sequence joins TRBV7-7 and TRBJ1-4; 10 bases match TRBD1. The CDR3 here is CASSATGTGDEKLFF. The CDR3 region has the DNA TGTGCCAGCAGCGCGACCGGGACAGGGGACGAAAAACTGTTTTTT.